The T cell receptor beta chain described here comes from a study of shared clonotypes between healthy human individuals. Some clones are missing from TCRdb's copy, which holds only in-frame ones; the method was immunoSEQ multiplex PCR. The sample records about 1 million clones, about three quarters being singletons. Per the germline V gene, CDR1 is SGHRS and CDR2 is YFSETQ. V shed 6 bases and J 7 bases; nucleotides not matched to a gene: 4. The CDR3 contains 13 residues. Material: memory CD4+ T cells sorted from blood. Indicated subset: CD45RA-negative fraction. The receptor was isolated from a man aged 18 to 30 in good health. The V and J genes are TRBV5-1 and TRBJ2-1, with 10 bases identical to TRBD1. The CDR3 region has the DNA TGCGCCAGCATTCCGGGACAGGGGAATGAGCAGTTCTTC. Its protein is CASIPGQGNEQFF.